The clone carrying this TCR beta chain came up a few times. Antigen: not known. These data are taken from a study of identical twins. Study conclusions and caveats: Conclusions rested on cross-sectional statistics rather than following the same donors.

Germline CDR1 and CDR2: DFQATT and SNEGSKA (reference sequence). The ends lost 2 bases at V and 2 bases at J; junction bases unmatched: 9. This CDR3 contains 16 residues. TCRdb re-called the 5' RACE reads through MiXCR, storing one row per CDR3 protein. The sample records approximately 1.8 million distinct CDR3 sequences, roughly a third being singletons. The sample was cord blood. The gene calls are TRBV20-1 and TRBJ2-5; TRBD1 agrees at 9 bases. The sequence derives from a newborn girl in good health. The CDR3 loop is CSARFRTGAVQETQYF. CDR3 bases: TGCAGTGCTAGATTCCGGACAGGGGCGGTACAAGAGACCCAGTACTTC.